This passage covers 30 T cell receptor beta chains from one sample sequenced in a study of vaccination effects on CD4 cells after COVID-19. The repertoire was sequenced with immunoSEQ multiplex PCR; TCRdb's copy has only in-frame clones and lacks some. Found here are some 69,000 clones, over 65% of them singletons; the top ten hold roughly 2.3%. Subsequent to a culture period of under 11 days, CD4+ T cells were isolated. Everyone in the study got two shots of either the BNT162b2 or mRNA-1273 vaccine. For these receptors, no antigen is known. Sequencing was performed on CD4+ T cells from PBMCs cultured without peptide, taken after COVID-19 vaccination. The receptors were sampled from a human donor who received a COVID-19 vaccine.

The chain recombines TRBV6-1 with TRBJ2-3; the D is unclear. The ends were cut back, 2 bases at V and 4 bases at J, with 4 bases in the middle. CDR3 length: 12 residues. Germline CDR1 reads MNHNS; CDR2 reads SASEGT. As DNA, the CDR3 is TGTGCCAGCAGTGAACCTCCAGATACGCAGTATTTT. Residues: CASSEPPDTQYF.

The chain joins TRBV30 to TRBJ2-1; TRBD1 matches 10 bases. The germline V gene has CDR1 GTSNPN and CDR2 SVGIG (reference sequence). This CDR3 has 18 residues. V shed 8 bases, J shed 0 bases, and the junction held 16 bases outside the gene matches. In DNA, the CDR3 is TGTGCCCTAAACCGGGACAGGGGATTTAGAAGCTCCTACAATGAGCAGTTCTTC. This sequence encodes CALNRDRGFRSSYNEQFF.

Here the CDR3 reads CASSQDRAGSGANVLTF. The CDR3 coding sequence is TGTGCCAGCAGCCAAGATAGGGCGGGCTCCGGGGCCAACGTCCTGACTTTC. This chain connects TRBV3-1 (or the pseudogene TRBV3-2) to TRBJ2-6, with D possibly being TRBD2 (5 bases). Germline CDR1 LGHDT, CDR2 YNNKEL (reference sequence). V lost 0 bases and J 4 bases, leaving 13 bases between the germline ends. The CDR3 is 17 amino acids.

This clone has just a few counts. This rearrangement joins TRBV27 to TRBJ1-6; tentative D call: TRBD1 (6 bases). The V and J ends lost 2 bases and 9 bases respectively, with 17 bases between them. Germline assignment: CDR1 MNHEY and CDR2 SMNVEV (reference sequence). This CDR3 has 16 amino acids. CDR3 in amino acids: CASSLGLGDIASPLHF. The CDR3 DNA follows: TGTGCCAGCAGTTTAGGGCTTGGGGACATCGCTTCACCCCTCCACTTT.

This clone has a handful of counts. The V and J genes are TRBV6-6 and TRBJ1-6; TRBD1 matches 10 bases. Germline V gene sequence: CDR1 MNHNY, CDR2 SVGAGI (reference sequence). The V gene end was trimmed by 6 bases and the J gene end by 7 bases; junction bases not matched to a gene: 6. The CDR3 sequence is 15 residues long. CDR3 loop: CASRRQGAKNSPLHF. CDR3 nucleotide sequence: TGTGCCAGCAGGAGACAGGGGGCTAAGAATTCACCCCTCCACTTT.

The rearrangement joins TRBV10-3 to TRBJ2-1, with D perhaps assigned TRBD1 or TRBD2 (6 bases each). The V gene lost 3 bases and the J gene lost 2 bases, with 11 bases spanning the gap. In germline, CDR1 is ENHRY, CDR2 SYGVKD. The CDR3 contains 15 residues. The CDR3 DNA follows: TGTGCCATCAGTGATCCGGGGGCGGCCTACAATGAGCAGTTCTTC. Protein: CAISDPGAAYNEQFF.

The J gene is TRBJ2-2, the V gene TRBV5-1, with 8 bases that match TRBD1. Germline CDR1 reads SGHRS; CDR2 reads YFSETQ. The CDR3 is 16 residues long. V lost 0 bases to trimming and J lost 6 bases; unmatched junction nucleotides: 7. The CDR3 reads CASSLEGQDGAGELFF. CDR3 bases: TGCGCCAGCAGCTTGGAGGGACAGGACGGGGCCGGGGAGCTGTTTTTT. Full variable domain (outside the CDR3, taken from reference TRBV5-1 and TRBJ2-2): KAGVTQTPRYLIKTRGQQVTLSCSPISGHRSVSWYQQTPGQGLQFLFEYFSETQRNKGNFPGRFSGRQFSNSRSEMNVSTLELGDSALYLCASSLEGQDGAGELFFGEGSRLTVL.

The chain combines TRBV27 with TRBJ2-3; TRBD1 matches at 8 bases. V shed 6 bases, J shed 0 bases, and the junction held 5 bases outside the gene matches. Germline V gene lookup returns CDR1 MNHEY and CDR2 SMNVEV (reference sequence). The CDR3 is 15 amino acids. The CDR3 bases are TGTGCCAGCAGGATGCGACAGGGGAGCACAGATACGCAGTATTTT. Translating it yields CASRMRQGSTDTQYF.

V and J are TRBV19 and TRBJ1-1; 7 nucleotides agree with TRBD1. Germline V gene sequence: CDR1 LNHDA, CDR2 SQIVND (reference sequence). Trimming took 3 bases from V and 5 from J; bases not matched to a gene: 9. CDR3 length: 15 amino acids. In DNA form, the CDR3 reads TGTGCCAGTAGTATCCAGGGGGAGGATGATACTGAAGCTTTCTTT. It codes for CASSIQGEDDTEAFF.

This clone appeared a few times. This chain uses TRBV9 with TRBJ2-2; TRBD2 might be the D (5 bases). Trimming shortened V by 0 bases and J by 6 bases, and 18 bases separated the two germline ends. This CDR3 contains 17 residues. Germline loops: CDR1 SGDLS, CDR2 YYNGEE. CDR3 in amino acids: CASSVDPQRAAAGELFF. As DNA, the CDR3 is TGTGCCAGCAGCGTAGATCCCCAACGAGCGGCAGCCGGGGAGCTGTTTTTT.

V gene TRBV4-2 combines with J gene TRBJ1-4; no firm D call. Between the trimmed V and J ends, which lost 1 base and 4 bases, there was a span of 10 bases. This CDR3 is built from 15 residues. Germline V gene data show CDR1 as LGHNA and CDR2 as YNFKEQ. CDR3 sequence: CASSQAAQVNEKLFF. The DNA for the CDR3 is TGTGCCAGCAGCCAAGCTGCCCAGGTTAATGAAAAACTGTTTTTT.

The chain links TRBV15 to TRBJ2-7, with D unclear. The CDR3 has 14 amino acids. Germline V gene lookup returns CDR1 LNHNV and CDR2 YYDKDF (reference sequence). Trimming pared 5 bases from V and 3 bases from J, leaving 14 bases between. As DNA, the CDR3 is TGTGCCACCAGCTCCCCAGCCCGGAACTACGAGCAGTACGTC. As protein: CATSSPARNYEQYV.

The chain employs TRBV4-3 and TRBJ2-5; 11 nucleotides match TRBD2. Germline V gene sequence: CDR1 LGHNA, CDR2 YSLEER. Trimming removed 5 bases from V and 4 bases from J; junction bases left unmatched: 9. This CDR3 spans 16 amino acids. CDR3 loop: CASSLDSGGAGETQYF. DNA of the CDR3: TGCGCCAGCAGCTTGGATAGCGGGGGGGCCGGAGAGACCCAGTACTTC.

This sequence joins TRBV5-1 and TRBJ2-2, with D perhaps matching TRBD1 (6 bases). Germline V gives CDR1 SGHRS, CDR2 YFSETQ. The CDR3 is 15 residues long. With 1 base removed from V and 6 bases from J, the gap between germline ends came to 13 bases. In nucleotides, the CDR3 is TGCGCCAGCAGCTTGTACAGGGATAAGGCCGGGGAGCTGTTTTTT. Translating gives CASSLYRDKAGELFF.

V usage is TRBV24-1 and J usage is TRBJ2-3; 8 positions agree with TRBD1. Unmatched junction bases numbered 8, after V lost 4 bases and J lost 6 bases. The germline V gene encodes CDR1 KGHDR and CDR2 SFDVKD. The CDR3 totals 15 residues. CDR3 bases: TGTGCCACCAGTGAGCCAGGGGGCGCAGGGGATACGCAGTATTTT. This codes for CATSEPGGAGDTQYF.

This chain uses TRBV12-5 with TRBJ2-5, with a weak D call TRBD1 (5 bases). With 1 base removed from V and 2 bases from J, the gap between germline ends came to 17 bases. The CDR3 is made up of 17 amino acids. Germline V gene sequence: CDR1 LGHNT, CDR2 FRNRAP. The CDR3 DNA is TGTGCTAGTGGTTTGGCAGCTTCACAGGCAAAACAAGAGACCCAGTACTTC. Translating it yields CASGLAASQAKQETQYF.

The chain carries TRBV7-2 and TRBJ2-5; D is unresolved. The CDR3 is 15 amino acids. CDR1 is SGHTA and CDR2 is FQGNSA in the germline V gene. The V gene lost 0 bases and the J gene lost 7 bases, with 15 bases spanning the gap. The CDR3 sequence: CASSLARRAPVTQYF. The CDR3, as DNA: TGTGCCAGCAGCTTAGCTCGAAGGGCACCCGTGACCCAGTACTTC.

The chain links TRBV28 to TRBJ2-7, with D possibly called TRBD1 or TRBD2 (5 bases each). Trimming took 7 bases from V and 0 from J, leaving 19 bases between them. Germline loops: CDR1 MDHEN, CDR2 SYDVKM. The CDR3 sequence is 16 residues long. The CDR3 region has the DNA TGTGCCAGCAATCCTTCAGGGACGGTAAGCTCCTACGAGCAGTACGTC. Its translation: CASNPSGTVSSYEQYV.

The V gene is TRBV29-1, the J gene TRBJ1-1; D is uncertain. Trimming removed 5 bases at V and 3 bases at J, with 10 bases between. This CDR3 is built from 12 residues. CDR1 is SQVTM, CDR2 ANQGSEA, per germline. The CDR3 nucleotides are TGCAGCGTTACCGACGGAGACACTGAAGCTTTCTTT. It encodes CSVTDGDTEAFF.

This chain connects TRBV6-4 to TRBJ2-2; D is unclear. V shed 0 bases and J shed 2 bases, with 4 bases lying between them. Germline CDR1 MRHNA, CDR2 SNTAGT. There are 14 residues in the CDR3. The DNA of the CDR3 is TGTGCCAGCAGTGACTCTTCAAACACCGGGGAGCTGTTTTTT. It yields the protein CASSDSSNTGELFF.

The chain has TRBV5-1 and TRBJ2-1; D may be TRBD2 (7 bases). The CDR3 spans 15 residues. V shed 0 bases and J shed 4 bases, with 11 bases lying between them. Per the germline V gene, CDR1 is SGHRS and CDR2 is YFSETQ. CDR3 loop: CASSLEGGPYNEQFF. Here the CDR3 DNA reads TGCGCCAGCAGCTTGGAGGGGGGGCCTTACAATGAGCAGTTCTTC.

V gene TRBV30 combines with J gene TRBJ2-3, with 11 nucleotides matching TRBD2. CDR3 length: 15 residues. Per germline, CDR1 GTSNPN and CDR2 SVGIG (reference sequence). J lost 8 bases, V lost 3 bases, and 10 bases had no gene match. As DNA, the CDR3 is TGTGCCTGGAGACCACTAGCGGGGGATTGGGGTACGCAGTATTTT. Encoded protein: CAWRPLAGDWGTQYF.

The chain links TRBV5-1 to TRBJ1-6; D possibly corresponds to TRBD1 (6 bases). V dropped 4 bases and J dropped 6 bases, with 14 bases sitting between them. Per germline, CDR1 SGHRS and CDR2 YFSETQ. This CDR3 contains 15 residues. The CDR3 reads CASSLGTGRNSPLHF. The CDR3 nucleotides are TGCGCCAGCAGCCTGGGAACAGGGCGTAATTCACCCCTCCACTTT.

The chain couples TRBV24-1 to TRBJ2-3, with TRBD2 matching over 9 bases. Losses at the gene ends were 0 bases for V and 3 bases for J; bases not matched to a gene: 3. The CDR3 contains 16 residues. The germline V gene has CDR1 KGHDR and CDR2 SFDVKD. This CDR3 is CATSDLRLAGTDTQYF. DNA of the CDR3: TGTGCCACCAGTGATTTGCGCCTAGCGGGGACAGATACGCAGTATTTT.

This clone appeared a few times. The CDR3 sequence: CASSRDKNYGYTF. CDR3 coding DNA: TGCGCCAGCAGCCGGGACAAGAACTATGGCTACACCTTC. The chain employs TRBV10-1 and TRBJ1-2, with a possible D match to TRBD1 (6 bases). There are 13 residues in the CDR3. V was pared by 6 bases and J by 2 bases, with 10 bases between. CDR1 and CDR2 (germline): WNHNN, SYGVQD (reference sequence).

The V gene is TRBV2, the J gene TRBJ1-2; 8 bases agree with TRBD1. This CDR3 is built from 12 residues. With 7 bases clipped from V and 8 bases from J, the junction kept 6 bases outside the gene matches. In germline, CDR1 is SNHLY, CDR2 FYNNEI. The CDR3 region has the DNA TGTGCCAGCACGACGACAGGGGACGGCTACACCTTC. Its protein product is CASTTTGDGYTF.

V is TRBV29-1 and J is TRBJ1-6, with unresolved D. The germline V gene encodes CDR1 SQVTM and CDR2 ANQGSEA. Trimming left V 5 bases short and J 6 bases short, with 8 bases between. CDR3 length equals 12 residues. In DNA form, the CDR3 reads TGCAGCGTTTGGGTCTCTAATTCACCCCTCCACTTT. It codes for CSVWVSNSPLHF.

This clone appeared a single time. V and J are TRBV6-6 and TRBJ2-3; D unresolved. Germline loops: CDR1 MNHNY, CDR2 SVGAGI (reference sequence). V was clipped by 6 bases and J by 0 bases, with 7 bases between them. There are 13 residues in the CDR3. CDR3 DNA sequence: TGTGCCAGCAGGACACCTAGCACAGATACGCAGTATTTT. Amino acid sequence: CASRTPSTDTQYF.

V and J are TRBV24-1 and TRBJ1-2; no clear D. Germline CDR1 reads KGHDR; CDR2 reads SFDVKD. This CDR3 has 13 amino acids. V lost 3 bases, J lost 4 bases, and 8 bases lay in between. This chain's CDR3 is CATSDHQAYGYTF. CDR3 DNA: TGTGCCACCAGTGATCACCAGGCCTATGGCTACACCTTC.

This clone showed up just a few times. The junction departs from the called germline gene at one end, perhaps through a read error. CDR3 DNA: TGTGCCAGCAGCTTAGGGGACAGGGCCTACAGTGAGCAGTTCTTC. This translates into CASSLGDRAYSEQFF. This chain links TRBV7-9 with TRBJ2-1; 9 bases map to TRBD1. CDR3 size: 15 residues. Germline V gives CDR1 SEHNR, CDR2 FQNEAQ (reference sequence).